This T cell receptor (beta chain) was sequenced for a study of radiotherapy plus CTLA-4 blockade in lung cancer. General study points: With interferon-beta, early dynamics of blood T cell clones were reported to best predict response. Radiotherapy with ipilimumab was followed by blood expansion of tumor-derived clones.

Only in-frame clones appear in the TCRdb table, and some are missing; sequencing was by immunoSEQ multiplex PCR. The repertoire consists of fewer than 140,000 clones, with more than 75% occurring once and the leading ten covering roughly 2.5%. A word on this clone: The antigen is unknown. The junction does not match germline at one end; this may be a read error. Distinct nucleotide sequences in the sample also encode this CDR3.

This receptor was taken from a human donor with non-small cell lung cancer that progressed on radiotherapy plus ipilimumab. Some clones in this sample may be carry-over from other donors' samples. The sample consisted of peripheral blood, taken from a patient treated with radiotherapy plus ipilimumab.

CDR3 sequence (DNA): TGCGCCAGCAGCGAGGGGGCTGAGTACTATGGCTACACCTTC. It specifies CASSEGAEYYGYTF. The chain couples TRBV6-5 to TRBJ1-2; the match to TRBD1 covers 7 bases. The CDR3 runs to 14 residues. The germline V gene encodes CDR1 MNHEY and CDR2 SVGAGI.